Listed below are T cell receptor beta chains from one sample, sequenced in a study of T cell clonotyping in hematopoietic cell transplantation. The protocol was immunoSEQ multiplex PCR, while the TCRdb copy is restricted to in-frame clones and leaves out a portion. The sample carries around 14,000 clones, around 62% recorded once. The sequenced sample consisted of PBMCs. These TCRs come from a human donor who either received an allogeneic hematopoietic cell transplant for a myeloid malignancy or was a related donor (not recorded which). Some clones in this sample may be carry-over from other donors' samples. The conserved cysteine and the conserved F or W are not part of the CDR3 here.

>TRBJ2-7|TRBV9
ASSVGRGRGSYEQY
>TRBJ2-1|TRBV6-5
ASSSGGLSEQF
>TRBJ1-2|TRBV20-1
SARSGGYT
>TRBJ2-5|TRBV25-1
ASGQETQY
>TRBJ1-4|TRBV30
AWTVGATNEKLF
>TRBJ2-2|TRBV27
ASSLGRELF
>TRBJ1-1|TRBV28
ASSFGRGLPHTEAF
>TRBJ2-7|TRBV7-9
ASSPPVGKEQY
>TRBJ1-2|TRBV9
ASSVTENYGYT
>TRBJ1-3|TRBV7-9
ASSLAGGGNTIY
>TRBJ2-5|TRBV6-5
ASRHQLGGGETQY
>TRBJ1-5|TRBV30
AWSVSRVGNQPQH
>TRBJ2-5|TRBV7-8
ASSLGGTQY
>TRBJ2-7|TRBV6-6
ASSYELQSY
>TRBJ2-7|TRBV4-3
ASSQDMRGLGEQY
>TRBJ1-1|TRBV11-2
ASRPDRVATEAF
>TRBJ1-5|TRBV27
ASSTRDGYQPQH